This entry concerns a single T cell receptor (beta chain). Its antigen is unknown. J lost 5 bases, V lost 5 bases, and 14 bases had no gene match. Germline-derived CDR1 and CDR2 are SGHTA and FQGNSA. This CDR3 is 16 amino acids long. This sample is part of a study of cytomegalovirus exposure and HLA in healthy donors. Vbeta (60) and Jbeta (13) primers were used in the PCR. Sequenced by immunoSEQ multiplex PCR; TCRdb stores in-frame clones only, minus some. The listing records tens of thousands of clones. Whole-study results and caveats: Most TCR beta V segments were productive about 90% or about 30% of the time in an earlier analysis. A later analysis by the authors found several of the most significant clusters apparently linked to common viral pathogens. A later analysis reportedly found fewer N-insertions in an Asian-associated ancestry cluster than the approximately 670-donor mean. Excluded were some V segments that proved indistinguishable, including TRBV6-2 and TRBV6-3.

The specimen was PBMCs. This chain links TRBV7-2 with TRBJ2-7; the match to TRBD2 covers 8 bases. The clonotype comes from a male donor in good health and CMV-seronegative. This CDR3 reads CASSPGTGRARDEQYF. CDR3 in DNA: TGTGCCAGCAGCCCCGGCACCGGGAGGGCCAGAGACGAGCAGTACTTC. Based on the CDR3 plus reference TRBV7-2 and TRBJ2-7, the full variable domain is GAGVSQSPSNKVTEKGKDVELRCDPISGHTALYWYRQSLGQGLEFLIYFQGNSAPDKSGLPSDRFSAERTGGSVSTLTIQRTQQEDSAVYLCASSPGTGRARDEQYFGPGTRLTVT.